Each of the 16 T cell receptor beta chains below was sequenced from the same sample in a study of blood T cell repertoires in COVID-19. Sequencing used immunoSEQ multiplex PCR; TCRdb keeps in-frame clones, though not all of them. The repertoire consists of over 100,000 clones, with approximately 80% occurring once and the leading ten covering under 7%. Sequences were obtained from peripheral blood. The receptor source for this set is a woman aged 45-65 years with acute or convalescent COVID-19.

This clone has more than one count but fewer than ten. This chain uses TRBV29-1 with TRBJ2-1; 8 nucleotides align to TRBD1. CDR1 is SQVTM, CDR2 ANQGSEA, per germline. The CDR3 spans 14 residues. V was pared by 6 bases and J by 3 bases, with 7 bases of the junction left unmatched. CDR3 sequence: CSVDRGWGYNEQFF. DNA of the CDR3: TGCAGCGTCGACAGGGGATGGGGCTACAATGAGCAGTTCTTC.

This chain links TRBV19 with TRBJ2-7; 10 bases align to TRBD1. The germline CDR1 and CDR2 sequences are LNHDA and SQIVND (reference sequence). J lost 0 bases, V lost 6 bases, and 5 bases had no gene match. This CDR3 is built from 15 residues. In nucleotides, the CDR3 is TGTGCCAGTAGCGAGGGACAGGGGCCCTCCTACGAGCAGTACTTC. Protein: CASSEGQGPSYEQYF.

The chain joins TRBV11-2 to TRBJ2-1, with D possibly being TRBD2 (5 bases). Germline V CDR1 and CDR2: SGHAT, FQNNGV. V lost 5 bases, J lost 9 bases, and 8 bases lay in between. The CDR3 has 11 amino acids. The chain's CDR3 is CASSVGVEQFF. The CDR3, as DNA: TGTGCCAGCAGCGTGGGAGTTGAGCAGTTCTTC.

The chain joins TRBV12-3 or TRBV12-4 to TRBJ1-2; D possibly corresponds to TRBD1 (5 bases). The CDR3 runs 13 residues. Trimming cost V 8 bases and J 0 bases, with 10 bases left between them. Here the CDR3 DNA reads TGTGCCAGCGGGGCCGGGCCTAACTATGGCTACACCTTC. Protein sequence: CASGAGPNYGYTF.

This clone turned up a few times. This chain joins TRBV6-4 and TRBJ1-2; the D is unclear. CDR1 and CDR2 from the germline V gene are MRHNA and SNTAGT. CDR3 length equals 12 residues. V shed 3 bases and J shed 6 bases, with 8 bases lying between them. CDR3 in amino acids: CASSDTAHGYTF. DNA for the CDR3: TGTGCCAGCAGTGATACAGCCCATGGCTACACCTTC.

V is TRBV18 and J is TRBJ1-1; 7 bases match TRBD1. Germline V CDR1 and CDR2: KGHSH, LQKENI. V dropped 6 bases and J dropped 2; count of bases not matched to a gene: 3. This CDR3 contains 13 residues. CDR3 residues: CASSDRTNTEAFF. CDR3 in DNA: TGTGCCAGCTCGGACAGGACTAACACTGAAGCTTTCTTT.

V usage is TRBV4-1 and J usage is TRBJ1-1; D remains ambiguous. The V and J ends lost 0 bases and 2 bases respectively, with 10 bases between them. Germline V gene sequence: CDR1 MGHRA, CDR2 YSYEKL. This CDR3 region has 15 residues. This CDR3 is CASSQDQMANTEAFF. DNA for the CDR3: TGCGCCAGCAGCCAAGATCAAATGGCTAACACTGAAGCTTTCTTT.

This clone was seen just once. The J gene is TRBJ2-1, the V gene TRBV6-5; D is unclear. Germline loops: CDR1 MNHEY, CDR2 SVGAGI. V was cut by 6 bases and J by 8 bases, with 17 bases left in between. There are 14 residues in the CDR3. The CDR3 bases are TGTGCCAGCAGCCTGCCCGGAGTGATGGATGAGCAGTTCTTC. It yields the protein CASSLPGVMDEQFF.

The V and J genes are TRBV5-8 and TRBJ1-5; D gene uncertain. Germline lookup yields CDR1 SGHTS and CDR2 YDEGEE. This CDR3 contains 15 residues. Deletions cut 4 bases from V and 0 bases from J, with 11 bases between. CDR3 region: CASSPGSYSNQPQHF. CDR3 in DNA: TGTGCCAGCAGCCCGGGATCATATAGCAATCAGCCCCAGCATTTT.

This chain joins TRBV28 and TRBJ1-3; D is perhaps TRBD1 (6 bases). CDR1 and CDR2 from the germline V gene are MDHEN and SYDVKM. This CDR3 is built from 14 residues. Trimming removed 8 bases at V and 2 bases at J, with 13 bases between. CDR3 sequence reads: CASGTNSPGNTIYF. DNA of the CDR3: TGTGCCAGCGGGACAAATTCCCCTGGAAACACCATATATTTT.

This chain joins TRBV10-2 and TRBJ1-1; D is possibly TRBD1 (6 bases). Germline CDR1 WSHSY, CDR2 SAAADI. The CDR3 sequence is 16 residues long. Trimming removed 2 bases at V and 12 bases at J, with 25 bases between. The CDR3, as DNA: TGCGCCAGCAGTGAGAGGGGGATCCGCGTACGTAAGAAATCTTTCTTT. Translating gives CASSERGIRVRKKSFF.

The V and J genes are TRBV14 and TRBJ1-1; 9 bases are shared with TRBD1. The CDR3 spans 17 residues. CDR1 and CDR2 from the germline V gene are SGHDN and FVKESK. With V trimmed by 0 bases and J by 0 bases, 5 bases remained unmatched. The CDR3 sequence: CASSQERDRGMNTEAFF. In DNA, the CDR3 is TGTGCCAGCAGCCAAGAAAGAGACAGGGGGATGAACACTGAAGCTTTCTTT.

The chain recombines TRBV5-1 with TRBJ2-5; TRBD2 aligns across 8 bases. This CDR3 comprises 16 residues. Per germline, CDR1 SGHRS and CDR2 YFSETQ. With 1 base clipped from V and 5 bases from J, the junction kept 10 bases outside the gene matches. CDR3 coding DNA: TGCGCCAGCAGCTTGTATTCGCGGGGGGTGGCGGAGACCCAGTACTTC. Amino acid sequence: CASSLYSRGVAETQYF.

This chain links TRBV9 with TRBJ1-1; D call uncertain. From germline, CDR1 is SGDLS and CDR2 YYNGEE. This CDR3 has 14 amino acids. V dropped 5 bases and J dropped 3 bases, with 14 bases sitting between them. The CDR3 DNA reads TGTGCCAGCAGTTTTATGGCCGGGGACACTGAAGCTTTCTTT. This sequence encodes CASSFMAGDTEAFF. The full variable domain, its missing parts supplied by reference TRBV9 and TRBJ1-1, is DSGVTQTPKHLITATGQRVTLRCSPRSGDLSVYWYQQSLDQGLQFLIQYYNGEERAKGNILERFSAQQFPDLHSELNLSSLELGDSALYFCASSFMAGDTEAFFGQGTRLTVV.

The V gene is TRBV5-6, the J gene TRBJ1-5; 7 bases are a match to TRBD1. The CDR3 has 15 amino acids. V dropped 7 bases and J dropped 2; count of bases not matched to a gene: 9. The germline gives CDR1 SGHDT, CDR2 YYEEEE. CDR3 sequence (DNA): TGTGCCAGCGATACCGGACAGGAGGGCAATCAGCCCCAGCATTTT. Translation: CASDTGQEGNQPQHF.

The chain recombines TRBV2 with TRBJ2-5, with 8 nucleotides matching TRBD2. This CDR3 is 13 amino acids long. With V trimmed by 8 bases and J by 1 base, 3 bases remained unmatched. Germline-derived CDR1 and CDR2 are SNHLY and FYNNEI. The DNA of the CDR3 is TGTGCCAGCGGCGGACTAGCCCAAGAGACCCAGTACTTC. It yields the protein CASGGLAQETQYF.